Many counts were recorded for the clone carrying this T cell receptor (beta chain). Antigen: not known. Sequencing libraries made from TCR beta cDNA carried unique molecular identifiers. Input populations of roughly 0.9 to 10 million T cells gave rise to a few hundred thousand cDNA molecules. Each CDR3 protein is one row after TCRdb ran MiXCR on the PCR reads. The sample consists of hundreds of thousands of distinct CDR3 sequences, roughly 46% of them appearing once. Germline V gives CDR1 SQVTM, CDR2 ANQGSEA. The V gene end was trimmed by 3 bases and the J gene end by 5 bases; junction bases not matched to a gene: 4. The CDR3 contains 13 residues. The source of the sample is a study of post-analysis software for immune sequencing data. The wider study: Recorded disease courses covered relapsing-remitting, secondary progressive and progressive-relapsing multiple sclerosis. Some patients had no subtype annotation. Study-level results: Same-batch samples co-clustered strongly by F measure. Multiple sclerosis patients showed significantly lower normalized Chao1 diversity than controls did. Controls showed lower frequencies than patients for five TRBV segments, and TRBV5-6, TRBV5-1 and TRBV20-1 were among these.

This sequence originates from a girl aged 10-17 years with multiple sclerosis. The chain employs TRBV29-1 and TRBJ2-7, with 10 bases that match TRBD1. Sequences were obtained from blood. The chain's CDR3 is CSVEGTGVHEQYF. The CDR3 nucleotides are TGCAGCGTTGAGGGGACAGGGGTCCACGAGCAGTACTTC.